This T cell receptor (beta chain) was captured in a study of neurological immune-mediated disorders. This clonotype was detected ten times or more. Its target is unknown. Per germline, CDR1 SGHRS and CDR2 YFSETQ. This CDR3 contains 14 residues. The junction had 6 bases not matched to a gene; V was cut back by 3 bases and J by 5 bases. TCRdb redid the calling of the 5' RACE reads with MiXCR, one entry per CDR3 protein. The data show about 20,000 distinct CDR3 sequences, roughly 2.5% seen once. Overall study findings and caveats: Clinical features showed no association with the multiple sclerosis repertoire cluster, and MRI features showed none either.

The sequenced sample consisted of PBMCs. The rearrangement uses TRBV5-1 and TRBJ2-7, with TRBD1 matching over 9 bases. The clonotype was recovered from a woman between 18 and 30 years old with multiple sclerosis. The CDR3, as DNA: TGCGCCAGCAGCTCCCAGACAGGGGGAAACGAGCAGTACTTC. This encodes CASSSQTGGNEQYF. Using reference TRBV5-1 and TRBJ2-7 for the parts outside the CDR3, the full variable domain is KAGVTQTPRYLIKTRGQQVTLSCSPISGHRSVSWYQQTPGQGLQFLFEYFSETQRNKGNFPGRFSGRQFSNSRSEMNVSTLELGDSALYLCASSSQTGGNEQYFGPGTRLTVT.